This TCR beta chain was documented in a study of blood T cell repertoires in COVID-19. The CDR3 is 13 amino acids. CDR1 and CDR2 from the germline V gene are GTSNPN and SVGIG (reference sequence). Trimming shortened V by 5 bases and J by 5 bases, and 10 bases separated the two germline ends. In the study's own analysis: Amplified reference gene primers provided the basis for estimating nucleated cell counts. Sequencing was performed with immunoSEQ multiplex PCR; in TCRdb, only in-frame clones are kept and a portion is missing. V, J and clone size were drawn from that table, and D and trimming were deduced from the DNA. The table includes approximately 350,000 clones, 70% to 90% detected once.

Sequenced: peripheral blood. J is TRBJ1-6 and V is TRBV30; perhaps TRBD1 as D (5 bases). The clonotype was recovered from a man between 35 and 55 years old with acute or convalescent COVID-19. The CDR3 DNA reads TGTGCCTGGCAGGGTGTGAATAATTCACCCCTCCACTTT. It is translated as CAWQGVNNSPLHF.